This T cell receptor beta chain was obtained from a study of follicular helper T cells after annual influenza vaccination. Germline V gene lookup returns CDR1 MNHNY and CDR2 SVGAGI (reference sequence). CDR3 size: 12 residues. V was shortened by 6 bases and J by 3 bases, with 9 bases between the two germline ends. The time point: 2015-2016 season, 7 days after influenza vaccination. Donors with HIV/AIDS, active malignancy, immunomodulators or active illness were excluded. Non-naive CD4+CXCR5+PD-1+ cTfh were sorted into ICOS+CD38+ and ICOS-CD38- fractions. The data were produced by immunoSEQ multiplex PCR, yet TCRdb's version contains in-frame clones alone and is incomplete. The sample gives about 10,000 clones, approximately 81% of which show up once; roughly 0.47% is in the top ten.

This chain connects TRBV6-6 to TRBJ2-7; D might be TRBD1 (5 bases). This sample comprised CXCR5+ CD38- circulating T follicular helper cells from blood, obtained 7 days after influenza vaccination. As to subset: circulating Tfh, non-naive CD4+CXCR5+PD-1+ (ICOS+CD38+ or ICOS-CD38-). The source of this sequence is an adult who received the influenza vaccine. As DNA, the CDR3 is TGTGCCAGCAGCCTCCAGGGCTACGAGCAGTACTTC. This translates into CASSLQGYEQYF.